This TCR beta chain was documented in a study of T cell changes during pregnancy in multiple sclerosis. This clone has only one observation. Trimming pared 5 bases from V and 0 bases from J, leaving 10 bases between. Looked up from germline, CDR1 is SGHTA and CDR2 is FQGNSA. The CDR3 is made up of 14 amino acids. The data were produced by immunoSEQ multiplex PCR, yet TCRdb's version contains in-frame clones alone and is incomplete. The repertoire holds 35,000 to 45,000 clones, with 93% as singletons. The chain recombines TRBV7-2 with TRBJ1-1; D perhaps matches TRBD1 (5 bases). The receptor's source is a female donor with multiple sclerosis, enrolled in a pregnancy study. The specimen comprised CD4+ T cells from peripheral blood mononuclear cells, sampled in the first trimester of pregnancy. CDR3: CASSPSGVNTEAFF. The CDR3 DNA follows: TGTGCCAGCAGCCCTTCGGGGGTGAACACTGAAGCTTTCTTT.